Listed below are T cell receptor beta chains from one sample, sequenced in a study of patients and donors after allogeneic stem cell transplantation. Using its own MiXCR run on the RT-PCR reads, TCRdb lists one record per CDR3 protein. The sample gives about 960,000 distinct CDR3 sequences, roughly 18% of which show up once; approximately 5.9% is in the top ten. Source material: blood, either unsorted or a sorted T cell fraction (not recorded which). The source of these receptors is a human donor who was either an allogeneic HSCT recipient or a stem cell or donor lymphocyte infusion donor (not recorded which). It is not recorded whose cells these are; they may come from a transplant donor. Both conserved end residues are part of each CDR3. A D gene is named only where the DNA matches it firmly. Only part of the rows carry a size: once, few, many, or a class if the clone is expanded.

J gene: TRBJ1-5
clone size: .
CDR3 length: 14
V gene: TRBV6-2/TRBV6-3
D gene: TRBD1
CDR3 protein: CASRQTGAYQPQHF
CDR3 DNA: TGTGCCAGCAGACAGACAGGGGCCTATCAGCCCCAGCATTTT

J gene: TRBJ2-2
clone size: .
CDR3 length: 11
V gene: TRBV5-1
D gene: .
CDR3 protein: CASSWAGELFF
CDR3 DNA: TGCGCCAGCAGCTGGGCCGGGGAGCTGTTTTTT

J gene: TRBJ2-2
clone size: few
CDR3 length: 17
V gene: TRBV5-6
D gene: .
CDR3 protein: CASSLTAWTMDTGELFF
CDR3 DNA: TGTGCCAGCAGCTTAACAGCTTGGACAATGGACACCGGGGAGCTGTTTTTT

J gene: TRBJ2-3
clone size: many
CDR3 length: 16
V gene: TRBV5-1
D gene: .
CDR3 protein: CASSLPRGASPDTQYF
CDR3 DNA: TGCGCCAGCAGCTTGCCGCGAGGGGCCAGTCCAGATACGCAGTATTTT

J gene: TRBJ2-7
clone size: few
CDR3 length: 19
V gene: TRBV4-2
D gene: TRBD2
CDR3 protein: CASSQPPGLAGGYTYEQYF
CDR3 DNA: TGTGCCAGCAGCCAACCACCGGGACTAGCGGGAGGCTACACCTACGAGCAGTACTTC

J gene: TRBJ2-7
clone size: few
CDR3 length: 13
V gene: TRBV6-5
D gene: .
CDR3 protein: CASSYSPRNEQYF
CDR3 DNA: TGTGCCAGCAGTTACTCGCCTAGAAACGAGCAGTACTTC

J gene: TRBJ2-2
clone size: .
CDR3 length: 16
V gene: TRBV6-2/TRBV6-3
D gene: .
CDR3 protein: CASRPFAGSHTGELFF
CDR3 DNA: TGTGCCAGCAGACCCTTTGCGGGGAGTCACACCGGGGAGCTGTTTTTT

J gene: TRBJ2-7
clone size: .
CDR3 length: 14
V gene: TRBV20-1
D gene: .
CDR3 protein: CSARDRKGGVEQYF
CDR3 DNA: TGCAGTGCTAGAGATAGAAAGGGGGGGGTCGAGCAGTACTTC

J gene: TRBJ1-5
clone size: .
CDR3 length: 14
V gene: TRBV6-5
D gene: .
CDR3 protein: CASSYSGGIQPQHF
CDR3 DNA: TGTGCCAGCAGTTACTCGGGGGGAATTCAGCCCCAGCATTTT

J gene: TRBJ1-1
clone size: few
CDR3 length: 20
V gene: TRBV5-6
D gene: .
CDR3 protein: CASSLWSRWGGWFMNTEAFF
CDR3 DNA: TGTGCCAGCAGCTTGTGGAGCCGGTGGGGGGGCTGGTTCATGAACACTGAAGCTTTCTTT

J gene: TRBJ2-1
clone size: many
CDR3 length: 11
V gene: TRBV10-3
D gene: .
CDR3 protein: CAIRGNNEQFF
CDR3 DNA: TGTGCCATAAGGGGGAACAATGAGCAGTTCTTC

J gene: TRBJ1-4
clone size: .
CDR3 length: 16
V gene: TRBV7-4
D gene: .
CDR3 protein: CASPRRAHATNEKLFF
CDR3 DNA: TGTGCCAGCCCTCGTAGAGCCCACGCAACTAATGAAAAACTGTTTTTT

J gene: TRBJ2-3
clone size: many
CDR3 length: 16
V gene: TRBV5-1
D gene: .
CDR3 protein: CASSLEFIGVEDTQYF
CDR3 DNA: TGCGCCAGCAGCTTGGAGTTCATAGGGGTTGAAGATACGCAGTATTTT

J gene: TRBJ1-1
clone size: .
CDR3 length: 17
V gene: TRBV5-1
D gene: .
CDR3 protein: CASSPGGMGIMNTEAFF
CDR3 DNA: TGCGCCAGCAGCCCCGGGGGGATGGGGATCATGAACACTGAAGCTTTCTTT

J gene: TRBJ2-7
clone size: few
CDR3 length: 19
V gene: TRBV4-2
D gene: TRBD2
CDR3 protein: CASSQEVTGRVLGGNEQYF
CDR3 DNA: TGTGCCAGCAGCCAAGAGGTGACCGGGAGGGTCCTCGGTGGTAACGAGCAGTACTTC

J gene: TRBJ2-2
clone size: few
CDR3 length: 15
V gene: TRBV10-3
D gene: TRBD2
CDR3 protein: CAIAAGGRSTGELFF
CDR3 DNA: TGTGCCATCGCGGCGGGGGGAAGGAGCACCGGGGAGCTGTTTTTT

J gene: TRBJ1-1
clone size: few
CDR3 length: 13
V gene: TRBV12-3/TRBV12-4
D gene: .
CDR3 protein: CASSPDDWTTAFF
CDR3 DNA: TGTGCCAGCAGTCCCGACGACTGGACGACAGCTTTCTTT

J gene: TRBJ1-5
clone size: .
CDR3 length: 14
V gene: TRBV12-3/TRBV12-4
D gene: TRBD1
CDR3 protein: CASSFDRERQPQHF
CDR3 DNA: TGTGCCAGCAGTTTCGACAGGGAACGGCAGCCCCAGCATTTT

J gene: TRBJ1-1
clone size: .
CDR3 length: 13
V gene: TRBV6-5
D gene: .
CDR3 protein: CASSYDPGFEAFF
CDR3 DNA: TGTGCCAGCAGTTACGATCCGGGTTTTGAAGCTTTCTTT

J gene: TRBJ1-2
clone size: few
CDR3 length: 15
V gene: TRBV7-9
D gene: .
CDR3 protein: CASSPSSGPAYGYTF
CDR3 DNA: TGTGCCAGCAGCCCTAGTTCGGGACCCGCCTATGGCTACACCTTC

J gene: TRBJ2-1
clone size: few
CDR3 length: 16
V gene: TRBV7-3
D gene: TRBD1
CDR3 protein: CASSYIPGQSYNEQFF
CDR3 DNA: TGTGCCAGCAGTTATATCCCGGGACAGAGCTACAATGAGCAGTTCTTC

J gene: TRBJ2-7
clone size: .
CDR3 length: 16
V gene: TRBV27
D gene: .
CDR3 protein: CASSSPTGLSLREQYF
CDR3 DNA: TGTGCCAGTAGTTCTCCTACGGGGCTTTCTCTCAGGGAGCAGTACTTC

J gene: TRBJ1-2
clone size: few
CDR3 length: 13
V gene: TRBV6-2/TRBV6-3
D gene: .
CDR3 protein: CASSYSVNYGYTF
CDR3 DNA: TGTGCCAGCAGTTACTCCGTCAACTATGGCTACACCTTC

J gene: TRBJ2-3
clone size: few
CDR3 length: 16
V gene: TRBV6-5
D gene: TRBD2
CDR3 protein: CASSYSAGGQTDTQYF
CDR3 DNA: TGTGCCAGCAGTTACTCTGCGGGGGGGCAAACAGATACGCAGTATTTT

J gene: TRBJ2-6
clone size: few
CDR3 length: 17
V gene: TRBV12-3/TRBV12-4
D gene: TRBD1
CDR3 protein: CASKVRQGAPGANVLTF
CDR3 DNA: TGTGCCAGCAAAGTTAGACAGGGGGCGCCCGGGGCCAACGTCCTGACTTTC

J gene: TRBJ1-2
clone size: few
CDR3 length: 12
V gene: TRBV12-3/TRBV12-4
D gene: TRBD1
CDR3 protein: CASSFDRAGYTF
CDR3 DNA: TGTGCCAGCAGTTTCGACAGGGCAGGCTACACCTTC

J gene: TRBJ2-5
clone size: few
CDR3 length: 15
V gene: TRBV12-3/TRBV12-4
D gene: .
CDR3 protein: CASSPMGDIQETQYF
CDR3 DNA: TGTGCCAGCAGTCCCATGGGAGACATACAAGAGACCCAGTACTTC

J gene: TRBJ1-5
clone size: .
CDR3 length: 16
V gene: TRBV7-8
D gene: .
CDR3 protein: CASIPGVRGSNQPQHF
CDR3 DNA: TGTGCCAGCATACCGGGGGTGCGGGGGAGCAATCAGCCCCAGCATTTT

J gene: TRBJ1-3
clone size: .
CDR3 length: 17
V gene: TRBV9
D gene: .
CDR3 protein: CASSPRTSTGPGNTIYF
CDR3 DNA: TGTGCCAGCAGCCCCCGCACGTCCACGGGCCCTGGAAACACCATATATTTT

J gene: TRBJ2-1
clone size: .
CDR3 length: 12
V gene: TRBV20-1
D gene: TRBD2
CDR3 protein: CSGAGGPYEQFF
CDR3 DNA: TGCAGTGGAGCGGGAGGGCCGTATGAGCAGTTCTTC

J gene: TRBJ2-3
clone size: .
CDR3 length: 16
V gene: TRBV2
D gene: TRBD2
CDR3 protein: CASGSLAGGFTDTQYF
CDR3 DNA: TGTGCCAGCGGCTCGCTCGCGGGAGGATTCACAGATACGCAGTATTTT

J gene: TRBJ2-7
clone size: once
CDR3 length: 16
V gene: TRBV7-6
D gene: TRBD1
CDR3 protein: CASSSSPGGPSYEQYF
CDR3 DNA: TGTGCCAGCAGCTCGAGTCCAGGGGGTCCATCCTACGAGCAGTACTTC

J gene: TRBJ1-1
clone size: many
CDR3 length: 12
V gene: TRBV9
D gene: .
CDR3 protein: CASSSRDTEAFF
CDR3 DNA: TGTGCCAGCAGCTCCAGGGACACTGAAGCTTTCTTT

J gene: TRBJ1-3
clone size: .
CDR3 length: 16
V gene: TRBV29-1
D gene: TRBD1
CDR3 protein: CSVEKGQGFSGNTIYF
CDR3 DNA: TGCAGCGTTGAAAAGGGACAGGGATTCTCTGGAAACACCATATATTTT

J gene: TRBJ1-2
clone size: .
CDR3 length: 15
V gene: TRBV19
D gene: .
CDR3 protein: CASSGGRGRGYGYTF
CDR3 DNA: TGTGCCAGTAGTGGGGGCAGGGGTCGGGGCTATGGCTACACCTTC

J gene: TRBJ2-1
clone size: .
CDR3 length: 16
V gene: TRBV2
D gene: .
CDR3 protein: CASSESAASSYNEQFF
CDR3 DNA: TGTGCCAGCAGTGAATCGGCGGCCAGCTCCTACAATGAGCAGTTCTTC

J gene: TRBJ1-2
clone size: many
CDR3 length: 13
V gene: TRBV12-3/TRBV12-4
D gene: TRBD1
CDR3 protein: CASSPDRVHGYTF
CDR3 DNA: TGTGCCAGCAGTCCTGACAGGGTCCATGGCTACACCTTC

J gene: TRBJ2-7
clone size: few
CDR3 length: 15
V gene: TRBV27
D gene: .
CDR3 protein: CASSEILGPTYEQYF
CDR3 DNA: TGTGCCAGCAGTGAAATCCTGGGACCGACCTACGAGCAGTACTTC

J gene: TRBJ1-6
clone size: few
CDR3 length: 20
V gene: TRBV2
D gene: TRBD1
CDR3 protein: CASRNRDRIISSSYNSPLHF
CDR3 DNA: TGTGCCAGCAGGAACCGGGACAGAATTATTTCGAGCTCCTATAATTCACCCCTCCACTTT

J gene: TRBJ2-7
clone size: .
CDR3 length: 13
V gene: TRBV20-1
D gene: .
CDR3 protein: CSARDRAGYEQYF
CDR3 DNA: TGCAGTGCTAGAGATCGGGCGGGTTACGAGCAGTACTTC

J gene: TRBJ2-7
clone size: few
CDR3 length: 12
V gene: TRBV7-9
D gene: .
CDR3 protein: CASSWTAYEQYF
CDR3 DNA: TGTGCCAGCAGCTGGACAGCCTACGAGCAGTACTTC

J gene: TRBJ2-2
clone size: .
CDR3 length: 15
V gene: TRBV9
D gene: TRBD2
CDR3 protein: CASSTSGGTTGELFF
CDR3 DNA: TGTGCCAGCAGCACTAGCGGGGGTACCACCGGGGAGCTGTTTTTT